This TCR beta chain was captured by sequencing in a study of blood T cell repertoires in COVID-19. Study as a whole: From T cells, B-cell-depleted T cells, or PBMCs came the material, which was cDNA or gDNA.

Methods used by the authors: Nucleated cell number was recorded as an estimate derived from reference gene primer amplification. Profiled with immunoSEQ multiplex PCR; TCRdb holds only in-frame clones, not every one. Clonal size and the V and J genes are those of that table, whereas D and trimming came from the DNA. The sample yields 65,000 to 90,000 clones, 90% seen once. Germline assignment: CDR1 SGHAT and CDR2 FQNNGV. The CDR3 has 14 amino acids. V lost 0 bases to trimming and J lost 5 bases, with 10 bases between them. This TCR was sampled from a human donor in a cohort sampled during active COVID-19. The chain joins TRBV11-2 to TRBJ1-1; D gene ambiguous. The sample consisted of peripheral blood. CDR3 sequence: CASSLEGGLTEAFF. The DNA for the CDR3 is TGTGCCAGCAGCTTAGAGGGAGGGCTGACTGAAGCTTTCTTT.